The T cell receptor (beta chain) under discussion was sequenced for a study of T-cell memory formation after mild COVID-19. The CDR3 covers 14 residues. V was clipped by 5 bases and J by 6 bases, with 15 bases between them. Germline CDR1 and CDR2: LNHDA and SQIVND (reference sequence). For this clonotype: Its specificity is not known.

From 5'RACE with constant-segment primers came TCR alpha and TCR beta cDNA libraries that carried sample barcodes and UMIs. TCRdb fed the 5' RACE reads into MiXCR, producing one record per CDR3 protein. Of 470,000 or so distinct CDR3 sequences listed, around a quarter are singletons. Study-level findings and limits: CD4/CD8 balance characterized clones contracting day 15 to 85, and CD4+ skew characterized later expanders. Chiefly within CM and EM were the contracting CD4+ clones; CD8+ ones were within EMRA. The appearance of some responding clones in pre-infection memory suggested that cross-reactive memory joined.

Sequencing input: PBMCs or a T cell subset sorted from them (not recorded which). The J gene is TRBJ2-3, the V gene TRBV19; D is perhaps TRBD1 (6 bases). The receptor was derived from an adult woman who had mild COVID-19 (a few samples of this study predate the infection). Cell type and time point are not known. The chain's CDR3 is CASSGSTGFDTQYF. In DNA, the CDR3 is TGTGCCAGTAGTGGAAGCACAGGGTTTGATACGCAGTATTTT.